This T cell receptor (beta chain) comes out of a study of T cell changes during pregnancy in multiple sclerosis. The CDR3 is 13 amino acids. Trimming took 1 base from V and 8 from J, leaving 12 bases between them. CDR1 and CDR2 (germline): SGHNT, YYREEE (reference sequence). This table comes from immunoSEQ multiplex PCR, and its TCRdb copy is limited to in-frame clones, with some not included. The repertoire holds tens of thousands of clones, with approximately 92% as singletons. The rearrangement links TRBV5-4 to TRBJ1-2; D ambiguous. The TCR sequence derives from a female donor with multiple sclerosis, enrolled in a pregnancy study. The source material was peripheral blood, sampled in the third trimester of pregnancy. In nucleotides, the CDR3 is TGTGCCAGCAGCTTGTCCTCGGTCCTCGGCTACACCTTC. Its protein is CASSLSSVLGYTF.